These 5 T cell receptor beta chains were sequenced from one sample in a study of response to subunit inactivated influenza vaccine. TCRdb re-called the RT-PCR reads through MiXCR, storing one row per CDR3 protein. Of approximately 500,000 distinct CDR3 sequences in the sample, 20% to 25% were seen once. The sample was also linked to a second study, of T cells expressing NK-cell markers. This second report adds: Researchers built TCR beta cDNA using 5'RACE template switching with UMIs.

Sequencing was performed on CD4+ T cells sorted from PBMCs, taken 12 days after vaccination. These receptors all stem from a man aged 45 to 65 who received an inactivated influenza vaccine.

The chain joins TRBV7-9 to TRBJ1-1, with D maybe TRBD1 (5 bases). The CDR3 loop spans 14 amino acids. Germline V lookup: CDR1 SEHNR, CDR2 FQNEAQ (reference sequence). Trimming cost V 6 bases and J 1 base, with 12 bases left between them. CDR3 coding DNA: TGTGCCAGCAGACTTGACAGTGCGAACACTGAAGCTTTCTTT. It is translated as CASRLDSANTEAFF.

V is TRBV7-7 and J is TRBJ2-3; unclear D gene. V lost 7 bases and J 1 base, leaving 12 bases between the germline ends. CDR1 SSHAT and CDR2 FNYEAQ come from the germline V gene (reference sequence). The CDR3 sequence is 14 residues long. The CDR3 reads CASTRLGGTDTQYF. Written as DNA, the CDR3 is TGTGCCAGCACCCGCCTTGGGGGCACAGATACGCAGTATTTT. Full variable domain (outside the CDR3, taken from reference TRBV7-7 and TRBJ2-3): GAGVSQSPRYKVTKRGQDVTLRCDPISSHATLYWYQQALGQGPEFLTYFNYEAQPDKSGLPSDRFSAERPEGSISTLTIQRTEQRDSAMYRCASTRLGGTDTQYFGPGTRLTVL.

The chain links TRBV29-1 to TRBJ2-1; no firm D call. Germline V CDR1 and CDR2: SQVTM, ANQGSEA. CDR3 size: 11 residues. V lost 2 bases and J 9 bases, leaving 8 bases between the germline ends. Here the CDR3 reads CSVESGLEQFF. The DNA of the CDR3 is TGCAGCGTTGAATCCGGGCTTGAGCAGTTCTTC.

The table lists this clonotype with a few counts. The V call is TRBV6-5, the J call TRBJ1-2; D is perhaps TRBD1 (6 bases). This CDR3 has 14 residues. Germline assignment: CDR1 MNHEY and CDR2 SVGAGI. Deletions cut 2 bases from V and 6 bases from J, with 13 bases between. CDR3 in amino acids: CASSYLNRVDGYTF. In DNA, the CDR3 is TGTGCCAGCAGTTACCTAAACAGGGTAGATGGCTACACCTTC.

This clonotype came up a few times. CDR3 sequence: CASIEADTQYF. CDR3 nucleotide sequence: TGCGCCAGCATTGAAGCAGATACGCAGTATTTT. The chain carries TRBV5-1 and TRBJ2-3; D ambiguous. The CDR3 is 11 amino acids. Looked up from germline, CDR1 is SGHRS and CDR2 is YFSETQ. V was pared by 6 bases and J by 4 bases, with 6 bases between.